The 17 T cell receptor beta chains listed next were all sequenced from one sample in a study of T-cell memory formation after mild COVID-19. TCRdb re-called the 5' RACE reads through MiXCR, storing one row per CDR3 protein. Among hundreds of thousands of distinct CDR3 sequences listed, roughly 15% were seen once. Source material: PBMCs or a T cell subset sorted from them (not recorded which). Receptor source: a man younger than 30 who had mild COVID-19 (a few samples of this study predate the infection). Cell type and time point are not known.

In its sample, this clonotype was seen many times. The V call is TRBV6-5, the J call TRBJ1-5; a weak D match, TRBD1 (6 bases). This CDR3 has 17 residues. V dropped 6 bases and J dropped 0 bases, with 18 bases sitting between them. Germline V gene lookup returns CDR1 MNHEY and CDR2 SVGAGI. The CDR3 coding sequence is TGTGCCAGCAGAAGGGGGGACGGATCTTATAGCAATCAGCCCCAGCATTTT. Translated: CASRRGDGSYSNQPQHF.

The CDR3 loop reads CASSSGQGFGGYTF. The CDR3 DNA reads as TGTGCCAGCAGTTCGGGACAGGGGTTCGGGGGCTACACCTTC. The chain is built from TRBV28 and TRBJ1-2; 10 bases align to TRBD1. Per the germline V gene, CDR1 is MDHEN and CDR2 is SYDVKM. Unmatched junction bases numbered 7, after V lost 4 bases and J lost 8 bases. The CDR3 totals 14 residues.

The CDR3 loop is CASSPGVAGDNEQFF. CDR3 DNA sequence: TGTGCCAGCAGCCCGGGGGTAGCGGGGGACAATGAGCAGTTCTTC. V usage is TRBV3-1 and J usage is TRBJ2-1; 9 positions match TRBD2. Unmatched junction bases numbered 6, after V lost 4 bases and J lost 5 bases. The CDR3 covers 15 residues. Germline assignment: CDR1 LGHDT and CDR2 YNNKEL (reference sequence).

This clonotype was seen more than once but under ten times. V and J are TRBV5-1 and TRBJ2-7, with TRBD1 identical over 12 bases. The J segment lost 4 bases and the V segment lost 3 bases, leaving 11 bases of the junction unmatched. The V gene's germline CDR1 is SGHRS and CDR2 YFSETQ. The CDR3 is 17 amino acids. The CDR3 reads CASSWGLGQGARYEQYF. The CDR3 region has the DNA TGCGCCAGCAGCTGGGGGCTGGGACAGGGGGCGAGGTACGAGCAGTACTTC.

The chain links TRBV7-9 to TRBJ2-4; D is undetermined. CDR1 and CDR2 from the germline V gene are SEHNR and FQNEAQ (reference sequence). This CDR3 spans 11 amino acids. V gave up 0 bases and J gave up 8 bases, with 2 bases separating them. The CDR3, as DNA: TGTGCCAGCAGCTTAGCGGACATTCAGTACTTC. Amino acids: CASSLADIQYF.

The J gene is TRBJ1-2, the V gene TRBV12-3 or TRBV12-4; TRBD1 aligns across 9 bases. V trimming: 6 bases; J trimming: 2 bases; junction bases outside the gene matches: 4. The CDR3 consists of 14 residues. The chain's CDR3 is CASSSQGANYGYTF. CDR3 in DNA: TGTGCCAGCAGCTCACAGGGGGCGAACTATGGCTACACCTTC.

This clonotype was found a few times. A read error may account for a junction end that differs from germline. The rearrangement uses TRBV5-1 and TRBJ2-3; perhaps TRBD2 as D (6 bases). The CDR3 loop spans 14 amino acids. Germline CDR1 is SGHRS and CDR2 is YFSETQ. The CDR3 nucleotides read TGCGCCAGCAGCTTCTCAGGCGGGGCAGATACGCGGTATTTT. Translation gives CASSFSGGADTRYF.

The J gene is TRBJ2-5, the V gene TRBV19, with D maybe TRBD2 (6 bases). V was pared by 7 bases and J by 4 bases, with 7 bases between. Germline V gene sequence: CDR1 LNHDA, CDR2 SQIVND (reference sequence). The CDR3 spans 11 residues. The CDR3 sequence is CASMEGETQYF. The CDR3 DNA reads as TGTGCCAGTATGGAGGGAGAGACCCAGTACTTC.

CDR3 in amino acids: CASSRDGHYEQYV. CDR3 DNA sequence: TGTGCCAGCAGCAGGGACGGACACTACGAGCAGTACGTC. V gene TRBV5-6 combines with J gene TRBJ2-7; D possibly uses TRBD1 or TRBD2 (5 bases each). V was pared by 4 bases and J by 3 bases, with 11 bases between. This CDR3 spans 13 amino acids. CDR1 SGHDT and CDR2 YYEEEE come from the germline V gene.

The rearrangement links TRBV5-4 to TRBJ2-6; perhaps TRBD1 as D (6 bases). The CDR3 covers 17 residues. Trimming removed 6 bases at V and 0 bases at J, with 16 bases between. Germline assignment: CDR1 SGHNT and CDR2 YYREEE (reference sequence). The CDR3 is CASTPGQLGSGANVLTF. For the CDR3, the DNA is TGTGCCAGCACCCCCGGACAGCTTGGCTCTGGGGCCAACGTCCTGACTTTC.

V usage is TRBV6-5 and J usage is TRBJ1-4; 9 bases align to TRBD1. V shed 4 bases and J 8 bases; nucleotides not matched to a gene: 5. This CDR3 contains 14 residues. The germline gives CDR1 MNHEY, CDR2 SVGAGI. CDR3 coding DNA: TGTGCCAGCAGTTCTGGTGGGACAGGGGAAAAACTGTTTTTT. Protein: CASSSGGTGEKLFF.

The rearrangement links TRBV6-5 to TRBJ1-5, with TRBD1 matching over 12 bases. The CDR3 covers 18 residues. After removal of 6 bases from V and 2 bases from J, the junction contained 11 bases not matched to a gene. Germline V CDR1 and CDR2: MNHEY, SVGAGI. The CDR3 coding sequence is TGTGCCAGCAGCCGACCGGGACAGGGGGCGGAGGGCAATCAGCCCCAGCATTTT. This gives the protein CASSRPGQGAEGNQPQHF.

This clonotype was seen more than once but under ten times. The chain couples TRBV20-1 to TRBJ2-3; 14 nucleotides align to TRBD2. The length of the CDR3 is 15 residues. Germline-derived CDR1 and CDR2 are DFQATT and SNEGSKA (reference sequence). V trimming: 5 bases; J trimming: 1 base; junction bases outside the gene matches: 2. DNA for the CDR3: TGCAGTGCTGCGGGACTAGCGGGGGGCACAGATACGCAGTATTTT. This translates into CSAAGLAGGTDTQYF.

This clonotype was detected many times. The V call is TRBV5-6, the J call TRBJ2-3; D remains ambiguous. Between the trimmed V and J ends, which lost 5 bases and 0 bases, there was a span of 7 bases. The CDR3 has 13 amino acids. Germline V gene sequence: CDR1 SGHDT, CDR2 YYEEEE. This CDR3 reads CASRTTSTDTQYF. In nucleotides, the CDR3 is TGTGCCAGCAGGACGACAAGCACAGATACGCAGTATTTT.

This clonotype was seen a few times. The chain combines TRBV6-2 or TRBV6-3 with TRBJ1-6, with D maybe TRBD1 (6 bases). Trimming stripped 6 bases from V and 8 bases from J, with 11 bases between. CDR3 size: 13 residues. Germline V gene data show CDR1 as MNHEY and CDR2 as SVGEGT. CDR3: CASSARQDSPLHF. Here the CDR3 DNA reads TGTGCCAGCAGCGCTCGACAGGATTCACCCCTCCACTTT.

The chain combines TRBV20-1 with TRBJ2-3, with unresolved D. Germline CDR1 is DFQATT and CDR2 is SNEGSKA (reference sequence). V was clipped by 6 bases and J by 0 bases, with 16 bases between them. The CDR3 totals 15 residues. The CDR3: CSADPGGLSTDTQYF. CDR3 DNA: TGCAGTGCCGACCCTGGCGGCTTAAGCACAGATACGCAGTATTTT.

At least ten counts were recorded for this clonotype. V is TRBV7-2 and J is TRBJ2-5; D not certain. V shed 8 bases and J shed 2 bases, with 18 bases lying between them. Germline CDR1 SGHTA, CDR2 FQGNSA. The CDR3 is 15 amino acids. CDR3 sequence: CASGTFRITQETQYF. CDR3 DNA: TGTGCCAGCGGAACTTTCAGGATCACACAAGAGACCCAGTACTTC.